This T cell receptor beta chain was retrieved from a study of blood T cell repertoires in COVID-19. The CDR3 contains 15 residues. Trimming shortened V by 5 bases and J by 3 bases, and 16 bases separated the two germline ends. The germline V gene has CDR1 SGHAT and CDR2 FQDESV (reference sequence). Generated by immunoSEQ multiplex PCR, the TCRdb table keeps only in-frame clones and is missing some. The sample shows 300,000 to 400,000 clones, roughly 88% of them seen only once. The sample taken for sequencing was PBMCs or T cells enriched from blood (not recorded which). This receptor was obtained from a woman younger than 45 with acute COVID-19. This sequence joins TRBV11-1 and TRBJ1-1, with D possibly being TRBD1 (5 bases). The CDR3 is CASSPGDRGDTEAFF. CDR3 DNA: TGTGCCAGCAGCCCGGGGGACCGAGGCGACACTGAAGCTTTCTTT.